Each of the 26 T cell receptor beta chains below was sequenced from the same sample in a study of T cells in Graves' hyperthyroidism and ophthalmopathy. TCR beta CDR3 region amplification was performed from RNA transcripts. When the TCR CDR3 underwent first-round RT-PCR, the HTBI primer set was used. TCRdb itself ran the multiplex PCR reads through MiXCR, one entry per CDR3 protein. Of about 620,000 distinct CDR3 sequences detected, about a sixth appear once; the ten largest clones hold around 4%. Sequenced: blood. The receptor source for this set is a woman aged 30 to 39 with Graves' hyperthyroidism.

This clonotype occurred many times. The rearrangement uses TRBV20-1 and TRBJ1-5; tentatively, D is TRBD1 (6 bases). The germline gives CDR1 DFQATT, CDR2 SNEGSKA (reference sequence). This CDR3 has 14 residues. V shed 3 bases and J shed 7 bases, with 16 bases lying between them. This CDR3 is CSASDNRVFQPQHF. The CDR3 DNA sequence: TGCAGTGCTAGTGATAACAGGGTTTTCCAGCCCCAGCATTTT.

This clonotype appeared many times. CDR3 protein: CASSYGDGSYEQYF. The DNA of the CDR3 is TGTGCCAGCAGTTACGGGGACGGTTCCTACGAGCAGTACTTC. V and J are TRBV6-5 and TRBJ2-7; D is perhaps TRBD1 or TRBD2 (5 bases each). Between the trimmed V and J ends, which lost 2 bases and 1 base, there was a span of 9 bases. This CDR3 is 14 amino acids long. CDR1 MNHEY and CDR2 SVGAGI come from the germline V gene.

The rearrangement uses TRBV6-1 and TRBJ2-3, with unresolved D. Trimming shortened V by 10 bases and J by 2 bases, and 4 bases separated the two germline ends. In germline, CDR1 is MNHNS, CDR2 SASEGT. This CDR3 is built from 10 residues. In DNA form, the CDR3 reads TGTGCCACTACCACAGATACGCAGTATTTT. Protein sequence: CATTTDTQYF.

This chain uses TRBV5-1 with TRBJ1-5; possibly TRBD1 for D (5 bases). V gave up 2 bases and J gave up 1 base, with 10 bases separating them. This CDR3 has 15 residues. In germline, CDR1 is SGHRS, CDR2 YFSETQ. This CDR3 reads CASSFNGGSNQPQHF. In DNA, the CDR3 is TGCGCCAGCAGCTTTAACGGGGGAAGCAATCAGCCCCAGCATTTT.

This clonotype was found a few times. This chain connects TRBV2 to TRBJ1-3, with 8 bases fitting TRBD1. CDR1 is SNHLY, CDR2 FYNNEI, per germline. V shed 7 bases, J shed 3 bases, and the junction held 5 bases outside the gene matches. CDR3 length: 14 residues. DNA of the CDR3: TGTGCCAGCAAGGGGACAGGTTTTGGAAACACCATATATTTT. Translating it yields CASKGTGFGNTIYF. Full variable domain (remainder filled in from reference TRBV2 and TRBJ1-3): EPEVTQTPSHQVTQMGQEVILRCVPISNHLYFYWYRQILGQKVEFLVSFYNNEISEKSEIFDDQFSVERPDGSNFTLKIRSTKLEDSAMYFCASKGTGFGNTIYFGEGSWLTVV.

This clonotype was counted ten times or more. V usage is TRBV28 and J usage is TRBJ2-1; TRBD1 matches at 9 bases. V lost 2 bases and J lost 9; bases outside the gene matches: 11. This CDR3 region has 16 residues. The germline V gene encodes CDR1 MDHEN and CDR2 SYDVKM. CDR3 region: CASSLRGPGQGSEQFF. CDR3 nucleotides: TGTGCCAGCAGTTTAAGGGGACCCGGACAGGGGAGTGAGCAGTTCTTC.

The chain combines TRBV5-6 with TRBJ1-1; TRBD1 is a possible D gene (6 bases). The germline V gene encodes CDR1 SGHDT and CDR2 YYEEEE. The V and J ends lost 4 bases and 4 bases respectively, with 20 bases between them. The CDR3 has 16 residues. CDR3 bases: TGTGCCAGCAGCCGACACCAACAGGGTTGGGGCACTGAAGCTTTCTTT. Amino acids: CASSRHQQGWGTEAFF.

This clonotype was detected ten times or more. J is TRBJ1-1 and V is TRBV12-3 or TRBV12-4; no reliable D call. V lost 6 bases and J lost 7, with 12 bases in between. This CDR3 spans 12 amino acids. The CDR3 here is CASSPRRDEAFF. The CDR3 nucleotides are TGTGCCAGCAGCCCACGACGGGATGAAGCTTTCTTT.

This chain joins TRBV20-1 and TRBJ1-4; D ambiguous. The CDR3 consists of 11 residues. CDR1 is DFQATT and CDR2 is SNEGSKA in the germline V gene (reference sequence). The CDR3 sequence: CSPLMKEKLFF. CDR3 DNA sequence: TGCAGCCCGCTGATGAAAGAAAAACTGTTTTTT.

V is TRBV7-9 and J is TRBJ2-1; D not certain. V was cut by 5 bases and J by 5 bases, with 10 bases left in between. Germline V gene data show CDR1 as SEHNR and CDR2 as FQNEAQ (reference sequence). The CDR3 is made up of 13 amino acids. CDR3 residues: CASSPRFDNEQFF. As DNA, the CDR3 is TGTGCCAGCAGCCCCAGGTTCGACAATGAGCAGTTCTTC.

V is TRBV30 and J is TRBJ1-3, with 7 bases aligning to TRBD1. The germline V gene encodes CDR1 GTSNPN and CDR2 SVGIG (reference sequence). This CDR3 is 15 amino acids long. V gave up 4 bases and J gave up 3 bases; unmatched junction bases: 9. Written as DNA, the CDR3 is TGTGCCTGGATTAGACACGGGACAGATGGAAACACCATATATTTT. It translates to CAWIRHGTDGNTIYF.

This clonotype has ten or more counts. The rearrangement uses TRBV10-2 and TRBJ2-5; D gene uncertain. Germline V CDR1 and CDR2: WSHSY, SAAADI. The V and J ends lost 0 bases and 5 bases respectively, with 19 bases between them. This CDR3 has 17 amino acids. CDR3 sequence: CASSESGYKIPRETQYF. The CDR3 coding sequence is TGCGCCAGCAGTGAGTCAGGCTACAAGATCCCTAGGGAGACCCAGTACTTC.

This clonotype occurred a few times. The genes are TRBV4-1 and TRBJ1-2; a possible D gene is TRBD1 (6 bases). The CDR3 is made up of 15 amino acids. Germline loops: CDR1 MGHRA, CDR2 YSYEKL. V lost 5 bases to trimming and J lost 8 bases, with 21 bases between them. The CDR3 spells CASSLSRDPQGGYTF. CDR3 DNA: TGCGCCAGCAGCTTAAGCCGGGACCCCCAGGGGGGCTACACCTTC.

This clonotype was seen ten or more times. The V gene is TRBV2, the J gene TRBJ1-5, with D possibly TRBD1 on 6 matching bases. The V end was cut by 1 base, the J end by 3 bases, with 10 bases between. The germline V gene has CDR1 SNHLY and CDR2 FYNNEI. The length of the CDR3 is 15 residues. CDR3 nucleotides: TGTGCCAGCAGTGAAGGAGGGGGGTTCAATCAGCCCCAGCATTTT. Amino acids: CASSEGGGFNQPQHF. Drawing the rest from reference TRBV2 and TRBJ1-5, the complete variable domain is EPEVTQTPSHQVTQMGQEVILRCVPISNHLYFYWYRQILGQKVEFLVSFYNNEISEKSEIFDDQFSVERPDGSNFTLKIRSTKLEDSAMYFCASSEGGGFNQPQHFGDGTRLSIL.

This clonotype was found many times. The rearrangement joins TRBV10-1 to TRBJ2-1; possible D gene TRBD1, 5 bases. The CDR3 contains 14 residues. The V end was cut by 7 bases, the J end by 7 bases, with 17 bases between. CDR1 is WNHNN and CDR2 is SYGVQD in the germline V gene (reference sequence). The DNA of the CDR3 is TGCGCCAGCAATCAAGGTCCAGGGAAGAATGAGCAGTTCTTC. This encodes CASNQGPGKNEQFF.

The chain uses TRBV7-2 and TRBJ2-1; 15 nucleotides line up with TRBD2. V shed 5 bases, J shed 2 bases, and the junction held 4 bases outside the gene matches. CDR1 and CDR2 (germline): SGHTA, FQGNSA. This CDR3 contains 17 residues. The CDR3 nucleotides are TGTGCCAGCAGCCTACGGACTAGCGGGAGGGCCTACAATGAGCAGTTCTTC. The encoded protein is CASSLRTSGRAYNEQFF.

The table lists this clonotype with a few counts. In nucleotides, the CDR3 is TGCAGTGCTAGTGAAAACATTCAGTACTTC. Encoded protein: CSASENIQYF. The rearrangement links TRBV20-1 to TRBJ2-4; no clear D. Deletions cut 3 bases from V and 5 bases from J, with 2 bases between. CDR1 is DFQATT and CDR2 is SNEGSKA in the germline V gene (reference sequence). The CDR3 covers 10 residues.

CDR3 in amino acids: CASQKGAKLFF. Here the CDR3 DNA reads TGTGCCAGCCAGAAAGGGGCAAAACTGTTTTTT. V is TRBV19 and J is TRBJ1-4; TRBD1 might be the D (5 bases). Trimming removed 9 bases from V and 10 bases from J, with 12 bases in between. CDR1 and CDR2 (germline): LNHDA, SQIVND (reference sequence). The CDR3 spans 11 residues.

At least ten counts were recorded for this clonotype. The gene calls are TRBV20-1 and TRBJ2-3; D unclear. The length of the CDR3 is 13 residues. The V end was cut by 3 bases, the J end by 2 bases, with 9 bases between. From germline, CDR1 is DFQATT and CDR2 SNEGSKA (reference sequence). CDR3 in DNA: TGCAGTGCTAGGGACGTTTTCACAGATACGCAGTATTTT. It is translated as CSARDVFTDTQYF.

This clonotype showed up just a few times. The chain uses TRBV28 and TRBJ2-7; tentative D call: TRBD1 (6 bases). V lost 5 bases and J 0 bases, leaving 14 bases between the germline ends. This CDR3 is 15 amino acids long. Germline loops: CDR1 MDHEN, CDR2 SYDVKM. The CDR3 loop reads CASSRTGYPSYEQYF. The CDR3 nucleotides are TGTGCCAGCAGTCGAACAGGGTATCCCTCCTACGAGCAGTACTTC.

This clonotype was picked up many times. This rearrangement joins TRBV5-1 to TRBJ1-1; D might be TRBD1 (5 bases). The CDR3 is 13 amino acids. V lost 7 bases and J lost 1, with 11 bases in between. Germline V gene data show CDR1 as SGHRS and CDR2 as YFSETQ. The CDR3 region has the DNA TGCGCCAGCCGCAGGGTGGGGAACACTGAAGCTTTCTTT. The encoded protein is CASRRVGNTEAFF.

This clonotype was recorded at least ten times. The chain employs TRBV20-1 and TRBJ2-1; TRBD2 matches at 8 bases. The CDR3 has 15 amino acids. Germline V CDR1 and CDR2: DFQATT, SNEGSKA (reference sequence). V lost 3 bases to trimming and J lost 7 bases; unmatched junction nucleotides: 11. CDR3 region: CSASIAGLVRNEQFF. The CDR3 nucleotides are TGCAGTGCTAGTATAGCGGGGCTGGTTAGGAATGAGCAGTTCTTC.

This clonotype was detected many times. The chain's CDR3 is CASSQGMETQYF. As DNA, the CDR3 is TGTGCCTCCTCGCAGGGGATGGAGACCCAGTACTTC. The gene calls are TRBV6-1 and TRBJ2-5, with a weak D call TRBD1 (6 bases). Trimming removed 11 bases at V and 5 bases at J, with 15 bases between. The CDR3 totals 12 residues. Germline loops: CDR1 MNHNS, CDR2 SASEGT.

This chain uses TRBV3-1 with TRBJ1-3, with 8 bases identical to TRBD1. Per the germline V gene, CDR1 is LGHDT and CDR2 is YNNKEL (reference sequence). The V and J ends lost 4 bases and 0 bases, in that order; junction bases with no gene match: 5. The CDR3 has 16 residues. Written as DNA, the CDR3 is TGTGCCAGCAGCCGGGGACAGGTTTACTCTGGAAACACCATATATTTT. Translation: CASSRGQVYSGNTIYF.

This clonotype was picked up many times. The CDR3, as DNA: TGTGCCAGCAGCTTTATCAGGGGGCAAGAGACCCAGTACTTC. It encodes CASSFIRGQETQYF. This chain links TRBV11-1 with TRBJ2-5; 7 bases are a match to TRBD1. This CDR3 has 14 residues. With V trimmed by 3 bases and J by 2 bases, 3 bases remained unmatched. CDR1 and CDR2 (germline): SGHAT, FQDESV (reference sequence).

This clonotype was counted at least ten times. The genes are TRBV6-1 and TRBJ2-7; no clear D. The CDR3 extends over 13 amino acids. The ends were cut back, 8 bases at V and 4 bases at J, with 15 bases in the middle. Per the germline V gene, CDR1 is MNHNS and CDR2 is SASEGT. CDR3 in amino acids: CASPTDSLYEQYF. The CDR3 DNA reads TGTGCCAGCCCTACCGACTCCCTTTACGAGCAGTACTTC.